Presented here are 7 T cell receptor beta chains from one specimen sequenced in a study of Ad26.COV2.S vaccination and SARS-CoV-2 variants. Specified treatment: about 20 received Ad26.COV2.S at low or high dose, single or two shots; roughly 5 received placebo; per-sample allocation not given. Material that was analyzed had been drawn on day 63 after the first vaccine or placebo injection. Here immunoSEQ multiplex PCR was the method, and the copy in TCRdb shows in-frame clones only, minus some. The sample includes some 480,000 clones, around 88% seen only once; the top ten take around 13%. Sequences were derived from peripheral blood, sampled in a trial of Ad26.COV2.S vaccine versus placebo. These receptors were taken from a person between 18 and 60 years old who received the Ad26.COV2.S COVID-19 vaccine or a placebo.

This chain links TRBV30 with TRBJ2-1, with 9 bases fitting TRBD2. The CDR3 length is 17 residues. CDR1 and CDR2 (germline): GTSNPN, SVGIG (reference sequence). The V segment lost 1 base and the J segment 2 bases; nucleotides outside the gene matches: 9. CDR3: CAWSGGIAGDTYNEQFF. Here the CDR3 DNA reads TGTGCCTGGAGTGGCGGGATAGCGGGAGATACCTACAATGAGCAGTTCTTC.

The chain uses TRBV19 and TRBJ1-1, with D maybe TRBD1 (6 bases). The CDR3 runs 13 residues. CDR1 is LNHDA, CDR2 SQIVND, per germline (reference sequence). Trimming stripped 6 bases from V and 4 bases from J, with 12 bases between. The CDR3 loop is CASRRTVLTEAFF. In DNA, the CDR3 is TGTGCCAGTAGGCGGACAGTTCTCACTGAAGCTTTCTTT.

V is TRBV5-1 and J is TRBJ2-7; D is perhaps TRBD1 (6 bases). The CDR3 spans 13 residues. V was pared by 2 bases and J by 3 bases, with 9 bases between. The germline V gene has CDR1 SGHRS and CDR2 YFSETQ. DNA for the CDR3: TGCGCCAGCAGCTTAACAGGGAACTACGAGCAGTACTTC. Translation: CASSLTGNYEQYF.

V usage is TRBV5-1 and J usage is TRBJ1-1; 8 positions match TRBD1. Germline V gene sequence: CDR1 SGHRS, CDR2 YFSETQ. CDR3 length: 14 residues. Trimming took 4 bases from V and 7 from J; bases not matched to a gene: 9. The DNA for the CDR3 is TGCGCCAGCAGCCGAGCAGACAGGGGAGTTGAAGCTTTCTTT. This sequence encodes CASSRADRGVEAFF.

This sequence joins TRBV6-5 and TRBJ1-1; tentatively, D is TRBD1 (5 bases). Germline CDR1 and CDR2: MNHEY and SVGAGI. V lost 6 bases to trimming and J lost 0 bases, with 8 bases between them. The CDR3 has 13 residues. CDR3 protein: CASRQQVNTEAFF. The DNA for the CDR3 is TGTGCCAGCAGACAACAGGTGAACACTGAAGCTTTCTTT.

The chain joins TRBV15 to TRBJ1-4; no definite D call. CDR3 length: 14 amino acids. Germline CDR1 LNHNV, CDR2 YYDKDF (reference sequence). V gave up 0 bases and J gave up 4 bases, with 6 bases separating them. CDR3 sequence (DNA): TGTGCCACCAGCAGAGATGGCGGTAATGAAAAACTGTTTTTT. Protein product: CATSRDGGNEKLFF.

The CDR3 loop reads CASSQDWKVPSSGNTIYF. The CDR3 coding sequence is TGTGCCAGCAGCCAAGATTGGAAGGTTCCAAGCTCTGGAAACACCATATATTTT. The J gene is TRBJ1-3, the V gene TRBV3-1 (or the pseudogene TRBV3-2); D not certain. V lost 0 bases, J lost 0 bases, and 15 bases lay in between. Germline CDR1 LGHDT, CDR2 YNNKEL (reference sequence). CDR3 size: 18 residues.